A single sample is the source of the 15 T cell receptor beta chains below, sequenced in a study of blood T cell repertoires in COVID-19. Using immunoSEQ multiplex PCR, the repertoire was profiled, and TCRdb retains in-frame clones only, with some absent. The sample holds approximately 170,000 clones; approximately 82% are singletons and the top ten take approximately 13%. Specimen: peripheral blood. These receptors originate from a man aged 70-80 years who had recovered from COVID-19.

Only a few counts were recorded for this clone. The CDR3 coding sequence is TGTGCCATCAGTGAGTCGACAGGGACGAACACCGGGGAGCTGTTTTTT. Its translation: CAISESTGTNTGELFF. The chain recombines TRBV10-3 with TRBJ2-2, with 7 bases aligning to TRBD1. The germline V gene encodes CDR1 ENHRY and CDR2 SYGVKD. V lost 0 bases, J lost 0 bases, and 1 base stayed unmatched. The CDR3 length is 16 residues.

V usage is TRBV19 and J usage is TRBJ2-7; 13 bases match TRBD2. Trimming at V came to 1 base and at J to 4 bases, leaving 4 bases not matched to a gene. The CDR3 contains 16 residues. The germline CDR1 and CDR2 sequences are LNHDA and SQIVND (reference sequence). CDR3 coding DNA: TGTGCCAGTAGTATAGGGACTAGCGGGAGTAAGTACGAGCAGTACTTC. Translating gives CASSIGTSGSKYEQYF.

The V gene is TRBV6-5, the J gene TRBJ2-2; 10 bases fit TRBD1. Losses at the gene ends were 4 bases for V and 6 bases for J; bases not matched to a gene: 2. The CDR3 length is 14 residues. From germline, CDR1 is MNHEY and CDR2 SVGAGI. The CDR3 region is CASSWTGGPGELFF. The CDR3 nucleotides are TGTGCCAGCAGTTGGACAGGGGGTCCCGGGGAGCTGTTTTTT.

CDR3 in DNA: TGTGCCAGCAGCTCGCAGGGAAACGCTTCACCCCTCCACTTT. Translating it yields CASSSQGNASPLHF. The chain couples TRBV5-6 to TRBJ1-6; weak D call: TRBD1 (5 bases). Germline CDR1 reads SGHDT; CDR2 reads YYEEEE. CDR3 length: 14 amino acids. The V and J ends lost 3 bases and 9 bases respectively, with 13 bases between them. The variable domain in full, completed from reference TRBV5-6 and TRBJ1-6, reads DAGVTQSPTHLIKTRGQQVTLRCSPKSGHDTVSWYQQALGQGPQFIFQYYEEEERQRGNFPDRFSGHQFPNYSSELNVNALLLGDSALYLCASSSQGNASPLHFGNGTRLTVT.

V and J are TRBV6-2 or TRBV6-3 and TRBJ1-2, with TRBD1 as a possible D gene (6 bases). Germline loops: CDR1 MNHEY, CDR2 SVGEGT. Trimming removed 0 bases from V and 4 bases from J, with 18 bases in between. The CDR3 is made up of 17 amino acids. The CDR3 coding sequence is TGTGCCAGCAGTTACTCGATGGCGGGGGCGGAATCCTATGGCTACACCTTC. It is translated as CASSYSMAGAESYGYTF.

This clone was counted between two and nine times. The J gene is TRBJ2-1, the V gene TRBV28; the match to TRBD1 covers 10 bases. Trimming cost V 7 bases and J 3 bases; bases outside gene matches: 3. The CDR3 totals 14 residues. CDR1 is MDHEN, CDR2 SYDVKM, per germline. The CDR3 bases are TGTGCCAGCACCGGGACAGGGGTCTACAATGAGCAGTTCTTC. Its protein is CASTGTGVYNEQFF. The full variable domain, its missing parts supplied by reference TRBV28 and TRBJ2-1, is DVKVTQSSRYLVKRTGEKVFLECVQDMDHENMFWYRQDPGLGLRLIYFSYDVKMKEKGDIPEGYSVSREKKERFSLILESASTNQTSMYLCASTGTGVYNEQFFGPGTRLTVL.

There are many counts of this clone. The chain couples TRBV3-1 (or the pseudogene TRBV3-2) to TRBJ2-1; 13 bases match TRBD2. Germline assignment: CDR1 LGHDT and CDR2 YNNKEL (reference sequence). The V segment lost 4 bases and the J segment 4 bases; nucleotides outside the gene matches: 4. The CDR3 is 16 residues long. The CDR3, as DNA: TGTGCCAGCAGCCTTCGGACTAGCGGGAGTTACAATGAGCAGTTCTTC. Translation: CASSLRTSGSYNEQFF.

The chain carries TRBV5-1 and TRBJ2-7; 10 bases line up with TRBD1. With V trimmed by 4 bases and J by 6 bases, 7 bases remained unmatched. Germline V gives CDR1 SGHRS, CDR2 YFSETQ. The CDR3 has 14 residues. This CDR3 is CASSVGGQGGEQYF. The CDR3 nucleotides read TGCGCCAGCAGCGTGGGAGGACAGGGGGGCGAGCAGTACTTC.

The chain has TRBV18 and TRBJ1-1; no clear D. Per germline, CDR1 KGHSH and CDR2 LQKENI. There are 17 residues in the CDR3. Trimming removed 3 bases at V and 4 bases at J, with 21 bases between. Here the CDR3 reads CASSPQRGLVNGTEAFF. The CDR3 coding sequence is TGTGCCAGCTCACCCCAGAGAGGGCTCGTGAATGGCACTGAAGCTTTCTTT.

The rearrangement joins TRBV7-8 to TRBJ2-1; TRBD1 agrees at 7 bases. CDR3 length: 14 residues. Germline V CDR1 and CDR2: SGHVS, FQNEAQ. J gave up 3 bases and V 5 bases, and 4 bases lay outside the gene matches. CDR3 bases: TGTGCCAGCAGCCGGAACAGGGGCTACAATGAGCAGTTCTTC. It encodes CASSRNRGYNEQFF.

The chain recombines TRBV19 with TRBJ2-7; perhaps TRBD1 as D (5 bases). CDR1 LNHDA and CDR2 SQIVND come from the germline V gene (reference sequence). With 3 bases removed from V and 4 bases from J, the gap between germline ends came to 16 bases. The CDR3 sequence is 15 residues long. CDR3: CASSMGWGSLYEQYF. Written as DNA, the CDR3 is TGTGCCAGTAGTATGGGGTGGGGCAGCCTATACGAGCAGTACTTC. Drawing the rest from reference TRBV19 and TRBJ2-7, the complete variable domain is DGGITQSPKYLFRKEGQNVTLSCEQNLNHDAMYWYRQDPGQGLRLIYYSQIVNDFQKGDIAEGYSVSREKKESFPLTVTSAQKNPTAFYLCASSMGWGSLYEQYFGPGTRLTVT.

CDR3 sequence reads: CASSYQASGSDEQYF. The DNA for the CDR3 is TGTGCCAGCAGTTACCAGGCTAGCGGGAGTGACGAGCAGTACTTC. The rearrangement uses TRBV6-5 and TRBJ2-7, with TRBD2 identical over 10 bases. The germline V gene encodes CDR1 MNHEY and CDR2 SVGAGI. With 2 bases clipped from V and 5 bases from J, the junction kept 6 bases outside the gene matches. CDR3 size: 15 residues.

This clone was seen only a few times. This chain links TRBV2 with TRBJ2-1; the match to TRBD2 covers 14 bases. The V gene's germline CDR1 is SNHLY and CDR2 FYNNEI. The CDR3 sequence is 13 residues long. V was pared by 7 bases and J by 9 bases, with 2 bases of the junction left unmatched. CDR3 in DNA: TGTGCCAGCAAGGGACTAGCGGGAGTTGAGCAGTTCTTC. It yields the protein CASKGLAGVEQFF.

The chain combines TRBV4-2 with TRBJ2-1, with 10 bases that match TRBD2. After removal of 1 base from V and 6 bases from J, the junction contained 6 bases not matched to a gene. Germline V gene sequence: CDR1 LGHNA, CDR2 YNFKEQ. The length of the CDR3 is 16 residues. CDR3 sequence (DNA): TGTGCCAGCAGCCAAGGTTCGCCTAGCGGGGGCAATGAGCAGTTCTTC. Its translation: CASSQGSPSGGNEQFF.

This clone was found once. The chain joins TRBV2 to TRBJ1-2; D is possibly TRBD1 (5 bases). This CDR3 has 16 residues. In germline, CDR1 is SNHLY, CDR2 FYNNEI. V lost 4 bases, J lost 0 bases, and 15 bases lay in between. CDR3 region: CASSATPGQANYGYTF. For the CDR3, the DNA is TGTGCCAGCAGTGCCACCCCAGGGCAAGCTAACTATGGCTACACCTTC.